The 7 T cell receptor beta chains reported below all come from one sample, sequenced in a study of T cell responses to AZD1222 COVID-19 vaccine. Assay used: immunoSEQ multiplex PCR; TCRdb lists only in-frame clones, some missing. The sample includes 160,000 or so clones, approximately 91% of them seen just once. The specimen comprised peripheral blood, sampled 28 days after the second AZD1222 dose. The source of these receptors is an adult who received the AZD1222 COVID-19 vaccine.

The rearrangement links TRBV7-9 to TRBJ2-7; 7 bases line up with TRBD1. Germline V gene lookup returns CDR1 SEHNR and CDR2 FQNEAQ (reference sequence). The ends lost 0 bases at V and 9 bases at J; junction bases unmatched: 8. This CDR3 has 14 amino acids. CDR3 sequence: CASSLAVQGVGQYF. The CDR3 coding sequence is TGTGCCAGCAGCTTAGCGGTTCAGGGGGTCGGGCAGTACTTC. Full variable domain (rest looked up from reference TRBV7-9 and TRBJ2-7): DTGVSQNPRHKITKRGQNVTFRCDPISEHNRLYWYRQTLGQGPEFLTYFQNEAQLEKSRLLSDRFSAERPKGSFSTLEIQRTEQGDSAMYLCASSLAVQGVGQYFGPGTRLTVT.

This chain connects TRBV27 to TRBJ2-2; D is perhaps TRBD2 (6 bases). V was trimmed by 6 bases and J by 3 bases, leaving 11 bases between them. CDR3 size: 14 residues. In germline, CDR1 is MNHEY, CDR2 SMNVEV (reference sequence). CDR3 protein: CASRKDYYTGELFF. The CDR3 coding sequence is TGTGCCAGCAGAAAGGACTACTACACCGGGGAGCTGTTTTTT.

This clone was detected once. The chain has TRBV6-4 and TRBJ2-1, with 7 nucleotides matching TRBD2. The CDR3 is 15 residues long. Germline values: CDR1 MRHNA, CDR2 SNTAGT. Losses at the gene ends were 0 bases for V and 2 bases for J; bases not matched to a gene: 1. CDR3 bases: TGTGCCAGCAGTGACTCGGGGGGGACCTACAATGAGCAGTTCTTC. Translation: CASSDSGGTYNEQFF.

V usage is TRBV5-4 and J usage is TRBJ1-1, with TRBD1 matching 9 bases. The CDR3 length is 15 residues. Germline CDR1 is SGHNT and CDR2 is YYREEE (reference sequence). V gave up 1 base and J gave up 2 bases; unmatched junction bases: 3. The chain's CDR3 is CASSLYRGRNTEAFF. CDR3 sequence (DNA): TGTGCCAGCAGCTTGTACAGGGGGCGCAACACTGAAGCTTTCTTT.

The rearrangement joins TRBV7-9 to TRBJ1-1; D uncertain. CDR3 size: 14 residues. Germline assignment: CDR1 SEHNR and CDR2 FQNEAQ (reference sequence). The V end was cut by 7 bases, the J end by 6 bases, with 18 bases between. The CDR3 sequence: CASILGWGGAEAFF. The CDR3 DNA sequence: TGTGCCAGCATCCTTGGATGGGGTGGGGCTGAAGCTTTCTTT.

The chain joins TRBV2 to TRBJ1-4; D is unclear. Trimming removed 4 bases at V and 6 bases at J, with 9 bases between. The germline gives CDR1 SNHLY, CDR2 FYNNEI. The CDR3 extends over 13 amino acids. The CDR3 DNA follows: TGTGCCAGCAGTGTGATAGACGATGAAAAACTGTTTTTT. It translates to CASSVIDDEKLFF.

The chain carries TRBV27 and TRBJ1-6; D gene unclear. This CDR3 comprises 14 residues. Trimming pared 6 bases from V and 7 bases from J, leaving 13 bases between. Germline V CDR1 and CDR2: MNHEY, SMNVEV (reference sequence). The CDR3 sequence: CASRTSDGNSPLHF. DNA of the CDR3: TGTGCCAGCAGGACTTCAGACGGGAATTCACCCCTCCACTTT.